This TCR beta chain is drawn from a study of response to subunit inactivated influenza vaccine. TCRdb re-derived calls from the RT-PCR reads in MiXCR, one entry per CDR3 protein. Of hundreds of thousands of distinct CDR3 sequences listed, around a sixth are singletons. This clonotype was picked up a small number of times. Germline values: CDR1 DFQATT, CDR2 SNEGSKA (reference sequence). The CDR3 runs 13 residues. V was pared by 3 bases and J by 2 bases, with 11 bases between. The chain combines TRBV20-1 with TRBJ2-7; D call uncertain. This clonotype was obtained from a man in his forties or fifties who received an inactivated influenza vaccine. Sequenced here: PBMCs from blood, sampled 11 to 12 days after vaccination. The CDR3 protein is CSASIRVPYEQYF. CDR3 coding DNA: TGCAGTGCTAGTATACGGGTACCCTACGAGCAGTACTTC.